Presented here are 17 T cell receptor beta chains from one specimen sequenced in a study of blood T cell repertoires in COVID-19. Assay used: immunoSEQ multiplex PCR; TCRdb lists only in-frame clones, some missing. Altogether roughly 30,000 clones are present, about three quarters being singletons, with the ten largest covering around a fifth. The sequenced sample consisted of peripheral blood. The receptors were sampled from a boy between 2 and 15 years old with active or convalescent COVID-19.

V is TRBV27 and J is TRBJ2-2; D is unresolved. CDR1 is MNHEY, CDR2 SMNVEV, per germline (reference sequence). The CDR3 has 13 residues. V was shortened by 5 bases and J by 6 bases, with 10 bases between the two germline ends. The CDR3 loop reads CASSTTTAGELFF. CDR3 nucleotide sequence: TGTGCCAGCAGTACAACAACCGCCGGGGAGCTGTTTTTT.

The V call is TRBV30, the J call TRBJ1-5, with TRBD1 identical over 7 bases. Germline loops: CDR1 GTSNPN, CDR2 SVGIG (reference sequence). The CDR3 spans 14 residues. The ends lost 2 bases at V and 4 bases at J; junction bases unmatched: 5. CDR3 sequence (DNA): TGTGCCTGGAGTAGCTCAGGGGGAAATCAGCCCCAGCATTTT. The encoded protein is CAWSSSGGNQPQHF.

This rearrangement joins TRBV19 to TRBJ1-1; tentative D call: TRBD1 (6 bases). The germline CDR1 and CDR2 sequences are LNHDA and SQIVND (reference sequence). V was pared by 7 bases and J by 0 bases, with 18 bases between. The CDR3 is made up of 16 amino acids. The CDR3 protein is CASNPRTGGLNTEAFF. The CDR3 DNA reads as TGTGCCAGTAACCCACGAACGGGGGGGCTGAACACTGAAGCTTTCTTT. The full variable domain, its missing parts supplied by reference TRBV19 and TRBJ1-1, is DGGITQSPKYLFRKEGQNVTLSCEQNLNHDAMYWYRQDPGQGLRLIYYSQIVNDFQKGDIAEGYSVSREKKESFPLTVTSAQKNPTAFYLCASNPRTGGLNTEAFFGQGTRLTVV.

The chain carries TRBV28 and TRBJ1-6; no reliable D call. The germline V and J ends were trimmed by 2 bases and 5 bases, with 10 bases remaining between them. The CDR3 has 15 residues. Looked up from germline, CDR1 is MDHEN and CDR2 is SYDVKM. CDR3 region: CASSLALGHNSPLHF. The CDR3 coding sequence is TGTGCCAGCAGTTTAGCACTGGGCCATAATTCACCCCTCCACTTT.

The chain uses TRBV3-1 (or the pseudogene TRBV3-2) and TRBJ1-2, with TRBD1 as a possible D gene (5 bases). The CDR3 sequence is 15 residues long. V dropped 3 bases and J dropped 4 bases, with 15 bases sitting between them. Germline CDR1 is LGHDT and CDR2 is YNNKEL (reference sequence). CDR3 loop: CASSQEPGLPYGYTF. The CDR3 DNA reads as TGTGCCAGCAGCCAGGAACCGGGACTTCCCTATGGCTACACCTTC.

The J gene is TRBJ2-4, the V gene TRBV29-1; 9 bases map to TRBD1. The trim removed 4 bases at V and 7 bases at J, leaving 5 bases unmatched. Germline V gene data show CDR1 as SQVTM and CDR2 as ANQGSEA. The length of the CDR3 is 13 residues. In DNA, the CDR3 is TGCAGCGTTGGGACAGGGGTTGGGAACATTCAGTACTTC. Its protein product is CSVGTGVGNIQYF.

The chain's CDR3 is CASRMTGGKLFF. The DNA for the CDR3 is TGTGCCAGCAGGATGACAGGGGGAAAACTGTTTTTT. The J gene is TRBJ1-4, the V gene TRBV2; 9 bases fit TRBD1. The germline V gene encodes CDR1 SNHLY and CDR2 FYNNEI. This CDR3 is built from 12 residues. J lost 10 bases, V lost 6 bases, and 3 bases had no gene match.

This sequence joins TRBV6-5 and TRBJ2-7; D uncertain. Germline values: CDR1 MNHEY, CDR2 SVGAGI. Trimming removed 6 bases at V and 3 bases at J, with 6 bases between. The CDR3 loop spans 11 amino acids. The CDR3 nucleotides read TGTGCCAGCAGCCTAAACTACGAGCAGTACTTC. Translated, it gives CASSLNYEQYF.

The CDR3 nucleotides read TGTGCCAGCAGTTCCTGGACAGGGGCGCAAGGCTACACCTTC. This codes for CASSSWTGAQGYTF. The rearrangement joins TRBV28 to TRBJ1-2; 9 nucleotides align to TRBD1. The CDR3 runs to 14 residues. V gave up 4 bases and J gave up 8 bases; unmatched junction bases: 8. CDR1 MDHEN and CDR2 SYDVKM come from the germline V gene.

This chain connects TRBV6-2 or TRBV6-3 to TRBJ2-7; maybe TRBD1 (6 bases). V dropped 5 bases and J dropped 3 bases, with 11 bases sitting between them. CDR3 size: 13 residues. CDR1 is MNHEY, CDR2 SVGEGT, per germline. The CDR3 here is CASSRRQVYEQYF. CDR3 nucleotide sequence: TGTGCCAGCAGTCGTCGACAGGTCTACGAGCAGTACTTC.

CDR3 sequence (DNA): TGTGCCATCCGAGGCTCTGGAAACACCATATATTTT. Its protein is CAIRGSGNTIYF. The chain employs TRBV10-3 and TRBJ1-3; unclear D gene. Germline V gene sequence: CDR1 ENHRY, CDR2 SYGVKD. V lost 8 bases and J lost 0, with 5 bases in between. The CDR3 is made up of 12 amino acids.

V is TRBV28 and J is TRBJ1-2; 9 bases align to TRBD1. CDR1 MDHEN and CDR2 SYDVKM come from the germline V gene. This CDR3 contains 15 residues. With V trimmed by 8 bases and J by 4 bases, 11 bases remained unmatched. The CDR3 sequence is CASRSRDRVFYGYTF. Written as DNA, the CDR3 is TGTGCCAGCCGATCCCGGGACAGGGTCTTCTATGGCTACACCTTC.

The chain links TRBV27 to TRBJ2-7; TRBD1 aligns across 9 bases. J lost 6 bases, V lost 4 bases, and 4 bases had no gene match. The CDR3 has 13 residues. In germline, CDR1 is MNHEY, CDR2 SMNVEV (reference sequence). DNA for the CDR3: TGTGCCAGCAGTTGGGGACAGGGCATCGAGCAGTACTTC. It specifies CASSWGQGIEQYF.

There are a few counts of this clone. DNA for the CDR3: TGCGCCAGCACTAGCAACTCTGGGGCAACTAATGAAAAACTGTTTTTT. Its protein is CASTSNSGATNEKLFF. This chain links TRBV5-1 with TRBJ1-4; no clear D gene. CDR3 size: 16 residues. Germline CDR1 is SGHRS and CDR2 is YFSETQ. Trimming removed 6 bases at V and 0 bases at J, with 15 bases between. The entire variable domain, with the rest obtained from reference TRBV5-1 and TRBJ1-4, is as follows: KAGVTQTPRYLIKTRGQQVTLSCSPISGHRSVSWYQQTPGQGLQFLFEYFSETQRNKGNFPGRFSGRQFSNSRSEMNVSTLELGDSALYLCASTSNSGATNEKLFFGSGTQLSVL.

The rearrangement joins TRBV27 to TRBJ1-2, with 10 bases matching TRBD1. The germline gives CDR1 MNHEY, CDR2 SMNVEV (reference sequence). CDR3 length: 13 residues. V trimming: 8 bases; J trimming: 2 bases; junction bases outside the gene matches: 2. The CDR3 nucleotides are TGTGCCAGCGGGACAGGGGCCAACTATGGCTACACCTTC. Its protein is CASGTGANYGYTF.

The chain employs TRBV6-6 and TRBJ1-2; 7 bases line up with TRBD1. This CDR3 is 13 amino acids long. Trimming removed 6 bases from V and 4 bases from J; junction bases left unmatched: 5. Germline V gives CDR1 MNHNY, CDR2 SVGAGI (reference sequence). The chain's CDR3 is CASRYRDSYGYTF. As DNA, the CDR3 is TGTGCCAGCAGATACCGGGACAGCTATGGCTACACCTTC.

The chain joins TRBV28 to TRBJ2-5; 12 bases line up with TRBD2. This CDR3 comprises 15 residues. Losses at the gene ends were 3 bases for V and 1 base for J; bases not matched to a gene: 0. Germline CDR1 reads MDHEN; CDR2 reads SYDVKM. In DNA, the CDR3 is TGTGCCAGCAGTTTGACTAGCGGGGGCCAAGAGACCCAGTACTTC. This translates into CASSLTSGGQETQYF.